Listed below are T cell receptor beta chains from one sample, sequenced in a study of blood T cell repertoires in COVID-19. Some clones are missing from TCRdb's copy, which holds only in-frame ones; the method was immunoSEQ multiplex PCR. The sample includes about 120,000 clones, 70% to 90% of them seen just once. Sequenced material: peripheral blood. Receptors originate from a man aged 55-75 years with acute or convalescent COVID-19. Both conserved end residues are part of each CDR3. A D gene is named only where the DNA matches it firmly. Clone size is given for some rows only: seen once, a few or many times, or a class if the clone is expanded.

length,J,D,size,V,CDR3,DNA
17,TRBJ2-3,TRBD2,-,TRBV11-2,CASSLRVAGEGTDTQYF,TGTGCCAGCAGCCTTAGAGTAGCGGGAGAGGGCACAGATACGCAGTATTTT
16,TRBJ2-5,-,-,TRBV4-1,CASSQATGTLSGTQYF,TGCGCCAGCAGCCAAGCTACCGGGACACTCTCCGGGACCCAGTACTTC
14,TRBJ1-1,TRBD1,-,TRBV6-5,CASSPPGGNTEAFF,TGTGCCAGCAGCCCACCAGGGGGGAACACTGAAGCTTTCTTT
16,TRBJ2-2,-,-,TRBV6-2/TRBV6-3,CASSYSGGPLTGELFF,TGTGCCAGCAGTTACTCGGGGGGGCCACTGACCGGGGAGCTGTTTTTT
12,TRBJ2-7,TRBD2,once,TRBV28,CASSSPGGEQYF,TGTGCCAGCAGTTCCCCGGGAGGGGAGCAGTACTTC
16,TRBJ2-1,TRBD1,-,TRBV4-3,CASSQDRWTGVNEQFF,TGCGCCAGCAGCCAAGATCGGTGGACAGGGGTAAATGAGCAGTTCTTC
16,TRBJ2-1,TRBD2,-,TRBV11-3,CASSSAGLAGANEQFF,TGTGCCAGCAGCTCCGCGGGACTAGCGGGAGCCAATGAGCAGTTCTTC
18,TRBJ1-2,TRBD1,-,TRBV6-2/TRBV6-3,CASSIPWTGERLGDGYTF,TGTGCCAGCAGTATTCCGTGGACAGGGGAACGGTTGGGAGATGGCTACACCTTC
14,TRBJ1-2,TRBD1,-,TRBV7-2,CASSPSQGGDGYTF,TGTGCCAGCAGCCCGAGCCAGGGGGGAGATGGCTACACCTTC
14,TRBJ2-1,-,many,TRBV7-3,CASSFGADGAEQFF,TGTGCCAGCAGCTTTGGCGCAGATGGAGCGGAGCAGTTCTTC
14,TRBJ1-5,-,-,TRBV28,CASSLTRVGQPQHF,TGTGCCAGCAGTTTAACGAGGGTCGGGCAGCCCCAGCATTTT